One T cell receptor (beta chain) is described in this entry. The antigen is not known. PCR was performed using 60 Vbeta and 13 Jbeta primers. Sequencing used immunoSEQ multiplex PCR; TCRdb keeps in-frame clones, though not all of them. This sample has around 150,000 clones; about three quarters occur once, and the top ten carry more than 1.2%. The germline V gene encodes CDR1 SGDLS and CDR2 YYNGEE. There are 13 residues in the CDR3. V was trimmed by 2 bases and J by 2 bases, leaving 7 bases between them. This entry is derived from a study of cytomegalovirus exposure and HLA in healthy donors. Study results and caveats: Later analysis identified 16,000 or so TCR beta sequences associated with HLA alleles, using a false discovery rate threshold of 0.05.

Despite likely unrecorded immune exposures, the donors were nominally healthy at the time of sampling. The chain uses TRBV9 and TRBJ2-5, with D uncertain. The sequencing input was PBMCs. The sequence was collected from a man aged 18 to 29 in good health and CMV-seronegative. The CDR3 bases are TGTGCCAGCAGCGTGGGCACACAAGAGACCCAGTACTTC. This translates into CASSVGTQETQYF.